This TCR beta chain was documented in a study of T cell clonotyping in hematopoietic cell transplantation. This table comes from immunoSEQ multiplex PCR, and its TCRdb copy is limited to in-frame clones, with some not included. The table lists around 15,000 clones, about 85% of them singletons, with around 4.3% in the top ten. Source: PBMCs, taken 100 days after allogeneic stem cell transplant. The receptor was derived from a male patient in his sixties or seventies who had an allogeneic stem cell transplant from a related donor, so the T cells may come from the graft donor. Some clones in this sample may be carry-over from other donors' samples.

The CDR3 DNA follows: TGTGCCACCAAAGGGTATGGCTACACCTTC. Amino acids: CATKGYGYTF. This sequence joins TRBV25-1 and TRBJ1-2, with no clear D. CDR3 length: 10 residues. Germline CDR1 is MGHDK and CDR2 is SYGVNS. Trimming took off 10 bases at V and 5 bases at J, with 8 bases between the two ends.